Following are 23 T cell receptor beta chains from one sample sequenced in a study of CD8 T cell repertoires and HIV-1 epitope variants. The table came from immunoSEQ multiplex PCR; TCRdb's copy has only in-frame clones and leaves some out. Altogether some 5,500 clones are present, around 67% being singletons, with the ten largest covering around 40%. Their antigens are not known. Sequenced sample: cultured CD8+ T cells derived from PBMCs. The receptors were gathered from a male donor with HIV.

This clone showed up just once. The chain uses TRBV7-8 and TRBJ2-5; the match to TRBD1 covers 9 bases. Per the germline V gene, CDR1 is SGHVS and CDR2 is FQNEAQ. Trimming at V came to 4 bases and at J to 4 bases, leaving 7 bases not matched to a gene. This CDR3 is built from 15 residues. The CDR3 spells CASSSRDRVLETQYF. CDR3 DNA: TGTGCCAGCAGCTCCCGGGACAGGGTATTAGAGACCCAGTACTTC. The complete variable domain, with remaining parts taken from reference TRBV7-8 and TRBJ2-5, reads GAGVSQSPRYKVAKRGQDVALRCDPISGHVSLFWYQQALGQGPEFLTYFQNEAQLDKSGLPSDRFFAERPEGSVSTLKIQRTQQEDSAVYLCASSSRDRVLETQYFGPGTRLLVL.

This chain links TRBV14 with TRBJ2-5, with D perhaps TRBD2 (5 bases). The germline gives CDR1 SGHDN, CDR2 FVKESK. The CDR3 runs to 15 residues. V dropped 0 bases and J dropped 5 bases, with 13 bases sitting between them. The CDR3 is CASSQDTRGWETQYF. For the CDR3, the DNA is TGTGCCAGCAGCCAAGATACTCGGGGTTGGGAGACCCAGTACTTC.

Here the CDR3 reads CASSPVAGFFSGANVLTF. The CDR3, as DNA: TGTGCCAGCAGCCCCGTGGCAGGGTTCTTCTCTGGGGCCAACGTCCTGACTTTC. The genes are TRBV7-6 and TRBJ2-6; the D gene is possibly TRBD1 (5 bases). Germline lookup yields CDR1 SGHVS and CDR2 FNYEAQ. V lost 5 bases and J lost 0, with 17 bases in between. This CDR3 spans 18 amino acids.

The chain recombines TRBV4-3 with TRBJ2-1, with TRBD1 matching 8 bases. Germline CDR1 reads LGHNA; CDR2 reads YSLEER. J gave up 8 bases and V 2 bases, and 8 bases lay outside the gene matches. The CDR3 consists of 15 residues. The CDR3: CASSQRTGLEDEQFF. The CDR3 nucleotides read TGCGCCAGCAGCCAACGGACAGGGCTAGAGGATGAGCAGTTCTTC.

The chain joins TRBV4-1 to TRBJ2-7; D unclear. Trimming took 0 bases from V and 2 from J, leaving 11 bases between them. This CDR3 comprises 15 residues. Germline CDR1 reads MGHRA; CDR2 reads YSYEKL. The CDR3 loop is CASSQDSSSPYEQYF. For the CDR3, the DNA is TGCGCCAGCAGCCAAGATTCGAGTTCCCCCTACGAGCAGTACTTC.

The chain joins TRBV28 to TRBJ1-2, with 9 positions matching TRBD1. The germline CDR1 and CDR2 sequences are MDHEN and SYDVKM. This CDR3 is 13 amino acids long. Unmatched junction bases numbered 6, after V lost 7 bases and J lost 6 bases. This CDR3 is CASITGGWDGYTF. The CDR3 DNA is TGTGCCAGCATTACAGGGGGCTGGGATGGCTACACCTTC.

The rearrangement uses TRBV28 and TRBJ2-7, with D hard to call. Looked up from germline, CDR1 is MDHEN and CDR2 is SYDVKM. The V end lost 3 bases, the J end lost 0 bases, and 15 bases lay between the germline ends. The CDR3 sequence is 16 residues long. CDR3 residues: CASSLAERTDSYEQYF. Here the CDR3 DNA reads TGTGCCAGCAGTTTGGCTGAAAGAACGGACTCCTACGAGCAGTACTTC.

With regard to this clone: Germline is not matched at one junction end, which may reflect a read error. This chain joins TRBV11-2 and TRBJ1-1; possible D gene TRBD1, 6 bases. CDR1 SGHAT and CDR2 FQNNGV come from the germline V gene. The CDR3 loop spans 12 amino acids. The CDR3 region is CASSPDSQGVIF. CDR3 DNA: TGTGCCAGCAGCCCGGACAGCCAGGGAGTGATCTTT.

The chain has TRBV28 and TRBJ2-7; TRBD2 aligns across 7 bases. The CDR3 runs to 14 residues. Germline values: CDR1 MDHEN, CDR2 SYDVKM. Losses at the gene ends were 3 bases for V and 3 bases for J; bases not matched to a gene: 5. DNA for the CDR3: TGTGCCAGCAGTTTTTTGAGCGGGAACTACGAGCAGTACTTC. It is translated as CASSFLSGNYEQYF.

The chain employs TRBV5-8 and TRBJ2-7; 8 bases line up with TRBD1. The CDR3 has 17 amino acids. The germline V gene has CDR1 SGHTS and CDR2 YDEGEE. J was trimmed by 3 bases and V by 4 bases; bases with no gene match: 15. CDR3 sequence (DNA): TGTGCCAGCAGCCCTTACGATCCGGACAGGGAATACTACGAGCAGTACTTC. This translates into CASSPYDPDREYYEQYF.

This chain's CDR3 is CSVESGEGPYEQYF. The CDR3 bases are TGCAGCGTTGAAAGCGGGGAGGGGCCCTACGAGCAGTACTTC. V usage is TRBV29-1 and J usage is TRBJ2-7, with 7 bases identical to TRBD2. The CDR3 extends over 14 amino acids. V gave up 2 bases and J gave up 2 bases; unmatched junction bases: 6. Germline lookup yields CDR1 SQVTM and CDR2 ANQGSEA.

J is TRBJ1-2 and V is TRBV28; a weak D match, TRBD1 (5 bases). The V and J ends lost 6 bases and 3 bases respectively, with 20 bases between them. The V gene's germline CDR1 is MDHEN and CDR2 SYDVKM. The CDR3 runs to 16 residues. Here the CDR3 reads CASSLHPTDYDYGYTF. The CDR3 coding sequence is TGTGCCAGCAGCCTCCATCCGACAGATTATGACTATGGCTACACCTTC.

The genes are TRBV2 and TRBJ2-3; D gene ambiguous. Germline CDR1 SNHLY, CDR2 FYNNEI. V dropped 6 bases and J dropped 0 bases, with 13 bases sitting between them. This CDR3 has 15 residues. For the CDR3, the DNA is TGTGCCAGCAGGGGCAGCGAAACTAGCACAGATACGCAGTATTTT. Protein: CASRGSETSTDTQYF.

Here the CDR3 reads CASSFTGNTDTQYF. The CDR3 nucleotides are TGTGCCAGCAGCTTCACAGGGAACACAGATACGCAGTATTTT. V is TRBV7-9 and J is TRBJ2-3, with D possibly being TRBD1 (6 bases). CDR1 and CDR2 from the germline V gene are SEHNR and FQNEAQ (reference sequence). The V end lost 3 bases, the J end lost 2 bases, and 9 bases lay between the germline ends. The CDR3 covers 14 residues.

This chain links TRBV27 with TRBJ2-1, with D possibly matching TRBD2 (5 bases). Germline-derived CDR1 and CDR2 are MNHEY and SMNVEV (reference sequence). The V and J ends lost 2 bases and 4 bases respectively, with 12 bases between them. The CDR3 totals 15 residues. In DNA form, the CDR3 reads TGTGCCAGCAGTTTAGGGAGTTCTTTGTACAATGAGCAGTTCTTC. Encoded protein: CASSLGSSLYNEQFF.

CDR3 sequence: CASNRGSLGNTEAFF. In DNA, the CDR3 is TGTGCCAGTAATAGGGGCTCGCTAGGAAACACTGAAGCTTTCTTT. The chain recombines TRBV19 with TRBJ1-1, with D perhaps TRBD1 (5 bases). This CDR3 region has 15 residues. The V and J ends lost 7 bases and 2 bases respectively, with 17 bases between them. Per germline, CDR1 LNHDA and CDR2 SQIVND (reference sequence).

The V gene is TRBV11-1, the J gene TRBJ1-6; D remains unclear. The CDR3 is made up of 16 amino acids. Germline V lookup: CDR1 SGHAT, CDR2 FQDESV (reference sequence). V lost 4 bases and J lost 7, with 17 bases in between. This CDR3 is CASSSASTTRNSPLHF. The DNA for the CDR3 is TGTGCCAGCAGCTCAGCCTCTACAACTCGAAATTCACCCCTCCACTTT. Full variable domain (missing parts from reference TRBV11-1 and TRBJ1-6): EAEVAQSPRYKITEKSQAVAFWCDPISGHATLYWYRQILGQGPELLVQFQDESVVDDSQLPKDRFSAERLKGVDSTLKIQPAELGDSAMYLCASSSASTTRNSPLHFGNGTRLTVT.

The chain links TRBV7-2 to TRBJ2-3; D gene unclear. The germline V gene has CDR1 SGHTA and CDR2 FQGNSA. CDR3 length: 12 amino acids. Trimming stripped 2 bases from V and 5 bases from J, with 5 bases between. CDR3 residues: CASSLYGDTQYF. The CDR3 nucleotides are TGTGCCAGCAGCTTATACGGAGATACGCAGTATTTT.

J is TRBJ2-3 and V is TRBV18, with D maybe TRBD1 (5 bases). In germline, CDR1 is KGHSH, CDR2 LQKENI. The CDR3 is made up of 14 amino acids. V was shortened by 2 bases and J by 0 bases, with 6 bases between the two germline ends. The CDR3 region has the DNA TGTGCCAGCTCACCAGGGGCGAGCACAGATACGCAGTATTTT. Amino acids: CASSPGASTDTQYF.

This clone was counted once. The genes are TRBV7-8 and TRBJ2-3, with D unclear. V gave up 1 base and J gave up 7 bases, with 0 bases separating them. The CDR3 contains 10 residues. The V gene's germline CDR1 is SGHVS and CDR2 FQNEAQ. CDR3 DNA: TGTGCCAGCAGCTTAGATACGCAGTATTTT. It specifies CASSLDTQYF. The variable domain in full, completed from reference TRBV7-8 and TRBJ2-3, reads GAGVSQSPRYKVAKRGQDVALRCDPISGHVSLFWYQQALGQGPEFLTYFQNEAQLDKSGLPSDRFFAERPEGSVSTLKIQRTQQEDSAVYLCASSLDTQYFGPGTRLTVL.

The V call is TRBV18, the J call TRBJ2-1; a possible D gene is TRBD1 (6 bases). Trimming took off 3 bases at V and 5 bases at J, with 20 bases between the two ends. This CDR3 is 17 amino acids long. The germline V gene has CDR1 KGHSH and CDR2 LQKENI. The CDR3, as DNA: TGTGCCAGCTCACCCGACGGTCGCGCACAGGGCGACAATGAGCAGTTCTTC. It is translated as CASSPDGRAQGDNEQFF.

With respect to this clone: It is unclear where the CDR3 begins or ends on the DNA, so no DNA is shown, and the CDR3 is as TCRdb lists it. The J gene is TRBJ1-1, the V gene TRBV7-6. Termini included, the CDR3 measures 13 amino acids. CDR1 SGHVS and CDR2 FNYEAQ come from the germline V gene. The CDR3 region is CASSFGAGTGAFF.

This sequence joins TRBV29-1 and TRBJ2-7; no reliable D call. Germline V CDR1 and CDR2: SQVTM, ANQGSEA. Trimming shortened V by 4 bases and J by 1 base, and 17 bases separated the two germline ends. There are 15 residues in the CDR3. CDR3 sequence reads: CSVGLWAGLSYEQYF. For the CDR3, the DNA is TGCAGCGTTGGATTATGGGCAGGCCTTTCCTACGAGCAGTACTTC.